This TCR beta chain came from a study of blood T cell repertoires in COVID-19. Study at large: From T cells, B-cell-depleted T cells, or PBMCs came the material, which was cDNA or gDNA.

Measured with immunoSEQ multiplex PCR; TCRdb has only the in-frame clones, and not every one. The profile shows some 260,000 clones, 70% to 90% of them singletons. Adults between roughly 18 and 90 years of age took part from 24 US areas. The CDR3 is 14 residues long. V gave up 0 bases and J gave up 5 bases, with 7 bases separating them. Germline V gene data show CDR1 as MNHEY and CDR2 as SVGAGI. The rearrangement joins TRBV6-5 to TRBJ2-2; D gene ambiguous. The clonotype comes from a man aged 40-49 years who had recovered from COVID-19. The specimen was PBMCs or T cells enriched from blood (not recorded which). CDR3 nucleotide sequence: TGTGCCAGCAGTTACTCGACTGTTACCGGGGAGCTGTTTTTT. It codes for CASSYSTVTGELFF.